The sequence of this T cell receptor (beta chain) was determined in a study of blood T cell repertoires in COVID-19. Study-wide context: The United States, Italy and Spain were the sources of the acute and convalescent COVID-19 samples. The analysed material was cDNA or gDNA that came from T cells, B-cell-depleted T cells, or PBMCs.

Germline-derived CDR1 and CDR2 are MNHEY and SMNVEV (reference sequence). The CDR3 length is 14 residues. V was trimmed by 4 bases and J by 2 bases, leaving 9 bases between them. In the source study's methods: Amplifying reference gene primers gave estimates of nucleated cell counts. The table came from immunoSEQ multiplex PCR; TCRdb's copy has only in-frame clones and leaves some out. V and J calls and clone size are given by that table; D and trimming were obtained from the DNA. Of under 300,000 clones listed, 80% to 85% are singletons. The TCR originated in a woman in her sixties or seventies with active or convalescent COVID-19. Source material: peripheral blood. V usage is TRBV27 and J usage is TRBJ1-5, with D possibly being TRBD1 (5 bases). CDR3 loop: CASSSGGGNQPQHF. The CDR3 DNA follows: TGTGCCAGCAGTTCCGGGGGGGGCAATCAGCCCCAGCATTTT.